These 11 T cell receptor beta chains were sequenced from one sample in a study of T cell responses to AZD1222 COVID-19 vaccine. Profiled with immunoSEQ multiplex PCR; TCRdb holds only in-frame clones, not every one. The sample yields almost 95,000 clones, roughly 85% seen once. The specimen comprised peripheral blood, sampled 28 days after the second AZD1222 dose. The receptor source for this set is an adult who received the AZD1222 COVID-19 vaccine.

This chain's CDR3 is CASSVVGSSYNSPLHF. The CDR3 coding sequence is TGTGCCAGCAGCGTAGTTGGGAGCTCCTATAATTCACCCCTCCACTTT. V is TRBV9 and J is TRBJ1-6, with D uncertain. Trimming left V 0 bases short and J 0 bases short, with 7 bases between. CDR3 length: 16 amino acids. Germline V lookup: CDR1 SGDLS, CDR2 YYNGEE.

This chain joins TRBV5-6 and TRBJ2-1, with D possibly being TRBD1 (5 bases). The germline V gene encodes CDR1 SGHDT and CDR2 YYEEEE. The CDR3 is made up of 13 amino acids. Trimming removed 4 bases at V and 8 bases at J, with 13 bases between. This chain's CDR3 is CASSLQGEHEQFF. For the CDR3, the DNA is TGTGCCAGCAGCCTCCAGGGTGAGCATGAGCAGTTCTTC.

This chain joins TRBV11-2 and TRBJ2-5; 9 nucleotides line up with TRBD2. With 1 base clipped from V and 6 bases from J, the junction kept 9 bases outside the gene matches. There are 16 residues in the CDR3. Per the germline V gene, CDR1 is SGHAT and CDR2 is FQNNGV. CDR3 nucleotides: TGTGCCAGCAGCTTAGTCCCAGCGGGAGGCGGAAAGACCCAGTACTTC. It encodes CASSLVPAGGGKTQYF.

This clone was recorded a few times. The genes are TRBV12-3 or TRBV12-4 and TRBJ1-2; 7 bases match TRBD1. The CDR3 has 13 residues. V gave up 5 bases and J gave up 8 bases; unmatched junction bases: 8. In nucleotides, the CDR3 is TGTGCCAGCAGTCTTCGATGGGACAGCGGCTACACCTTC. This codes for CASSLRWDSGYTF.

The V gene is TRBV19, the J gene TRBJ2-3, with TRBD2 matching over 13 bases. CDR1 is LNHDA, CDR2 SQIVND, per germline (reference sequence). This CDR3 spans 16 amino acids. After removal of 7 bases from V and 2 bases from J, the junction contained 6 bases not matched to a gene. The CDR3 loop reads CASTGLAGVATDTQYF. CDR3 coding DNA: TGTGCCAGTACCGGACTAGCGGGAGTCGCCACAGATACGCAGTATTTT.

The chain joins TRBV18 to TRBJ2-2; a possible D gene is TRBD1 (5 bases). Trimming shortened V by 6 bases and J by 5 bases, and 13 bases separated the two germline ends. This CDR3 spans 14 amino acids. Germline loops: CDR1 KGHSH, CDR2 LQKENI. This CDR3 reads CASSTGSETGELFF. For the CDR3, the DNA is TGTGCCAGCTCTACAGGCTCGGAGACCGGGGAGCTGTTTTTT.

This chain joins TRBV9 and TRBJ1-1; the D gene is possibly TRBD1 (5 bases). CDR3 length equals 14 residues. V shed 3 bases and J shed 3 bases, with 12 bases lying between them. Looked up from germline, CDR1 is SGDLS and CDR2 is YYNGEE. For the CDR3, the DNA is TGTGCCAGCAGCGACCCTAGGGGAGACACTGAAGCTTTCTTT. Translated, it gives CASSDPRGDTEAFF. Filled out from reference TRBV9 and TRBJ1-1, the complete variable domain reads DSGVTQTPKHLITATGQRVTLRCSPRSGDLSVYWYQQSLDQGLQFLIQYYNGEERAKGNILERFSAQQFPDLHSELNLSSLELGDSALYFCASSDPRGDTEAFFGQGTRLTVV.

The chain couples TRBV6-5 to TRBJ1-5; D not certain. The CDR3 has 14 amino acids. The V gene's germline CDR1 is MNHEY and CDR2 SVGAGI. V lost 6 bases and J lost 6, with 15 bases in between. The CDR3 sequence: CASSAGFEGQPQHF. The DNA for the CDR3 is TGTGCCAGCAGCGCCGGATTCGAGGGTCAGCCCCAGCATTTT.

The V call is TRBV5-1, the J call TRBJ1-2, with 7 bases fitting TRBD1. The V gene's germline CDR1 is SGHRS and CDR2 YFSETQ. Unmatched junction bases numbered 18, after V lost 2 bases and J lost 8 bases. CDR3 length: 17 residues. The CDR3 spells CASSFYFGQVNGGGYTF. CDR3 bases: TGCGCCAGCAGCTTTTACTTCGGACAGGTCAACGGTGGGGGCTACACCTTC.

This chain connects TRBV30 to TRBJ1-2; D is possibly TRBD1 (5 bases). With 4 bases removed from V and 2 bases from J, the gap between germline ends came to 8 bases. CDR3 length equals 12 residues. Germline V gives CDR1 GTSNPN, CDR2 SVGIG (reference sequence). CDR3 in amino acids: CAWTGGNYGYTF. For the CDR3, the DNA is TGTGCCTGGACCGGGGGAAACTATGGCTACACCTTC.

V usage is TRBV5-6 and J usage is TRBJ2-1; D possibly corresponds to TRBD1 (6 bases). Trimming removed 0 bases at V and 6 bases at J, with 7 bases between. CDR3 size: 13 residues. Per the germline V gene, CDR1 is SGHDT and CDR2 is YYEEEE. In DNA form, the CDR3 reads TGTGCCAGCAGCTTGGGGGGGCCCAATGAGCAGTTCTTC. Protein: CASSLGGPNEQFF.